The source of this T cell receptor (beta chain) is a study of cytomegalovirus exposure and HLA in healthy donors. The PCR made use of 60 Vbeta and 13 Jbeta primers. Here immunoSEQ multiplex PCR was the method, and the copy in TCRdb shows in-frame clones only, minus some. In the table there are over 130,000 clones, about four fifths of which are singletons. In regard to this clone: The antigen is not known.

This CDR3 contains 15 residues. Germline-derived CDR1 and CDR2 are SEHNR and FQNEAQ (reference sequence). The germline V and J ends were trimmed by 3 bases and 2 bases, with 12 bases remaining between them. Study-wide findings and caveats: For cytomegalovirus status, the classifier reportedly gave diagnoses with high specificity and sensitivity. A later analysis reportedly found fewer N-insertions in an Asian-associated ancestry cluster than the roughly 670-donor mean. Later analysis identified several of the most significant clusters that appeared linked to common viral pathogens.

This chain joins TRBV7-9 and TRBJ2-3; tentatively, D is TRBD2 (6 bases). The receptor's source is a man aged 45-65 years in good health and CMV-seropositive. Material for sequencing was PBMCs. CDR3 bases: TGTGCCAGCAGCTTCCGGGCGGGAAACACAGATACGCAGTATTTT. This translates into CASSFRAGNTDTQYF.